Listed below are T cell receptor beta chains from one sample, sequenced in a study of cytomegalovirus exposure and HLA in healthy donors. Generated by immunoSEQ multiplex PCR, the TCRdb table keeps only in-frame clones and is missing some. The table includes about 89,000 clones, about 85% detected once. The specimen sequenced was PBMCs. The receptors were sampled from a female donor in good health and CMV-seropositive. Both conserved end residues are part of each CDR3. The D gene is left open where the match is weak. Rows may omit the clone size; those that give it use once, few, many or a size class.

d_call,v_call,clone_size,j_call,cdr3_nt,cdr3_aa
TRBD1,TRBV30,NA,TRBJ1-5,TGTGCCTGGGGTAAAAAGACAGGGCCTAATCAGCCCCAGCATTTT,CAWGKKTGPNQPQHF
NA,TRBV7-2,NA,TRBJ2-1,TGTGCCAGCAGCTTGTCGGGGGGCGGCGATGAGCAGTTCTTC,CASSLSGGGDEQFF
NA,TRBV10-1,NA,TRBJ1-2,TGCGCCAGCAGCGCAGGGCGCGACTATGGCTACACCTTC,CASSAGRDYGYTF
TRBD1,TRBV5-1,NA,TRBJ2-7,TGCGCCAGCAGCTCTGCAGCCGGGACAGGAGTCTACGAGCAGTACTTC,CASSSAAGTGVYEQYF
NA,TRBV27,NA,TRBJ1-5,TGTGCCAGCAGTAGGGGCTTTAGCAATCAGCCCCAGCATTTT,CASSRGFSNQPQHF
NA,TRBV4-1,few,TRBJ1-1,TGCGCCAGCAAAGGGGAGGGCTTTAACACTGAAGCTTTCTTT,CASKGEGFNTEAFF
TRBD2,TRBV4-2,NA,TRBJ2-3,TGTGCCAGCAGCCAAGAGGGGGTAGCGGGGGTGAATGCAGATACGCAGTATTTT,CASSQEGVAGVNADTQYF
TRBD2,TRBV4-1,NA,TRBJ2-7,TGCGCCAGCAGCCCCGCTAGTTCTAGCGGAAGATACGAGCAGTACTTC,CASSPASSSGRYEQYF
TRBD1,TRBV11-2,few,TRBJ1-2,TGTGCCAGCAGCCCGATCAAGGACAGGGGGCGAGGCTACACCTTC,CASSPIKDRGRGYTF
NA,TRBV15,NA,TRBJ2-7,TGTGCCACCAGCGGACCTGGTGGCGGGGAGCGGAGGGAGCAGTACTTC,CATSGPGGGERREQYF
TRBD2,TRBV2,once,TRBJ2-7,TGTGCCAGCAGTGGACTAGCGGGGGCCTACGAGCAGTACTTC,CASSGLAGAYEQYF
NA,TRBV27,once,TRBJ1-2,TGTGCCAGCAGTTTATCGACTTTGGCTGGAGGCTACACCTTC,CASSLSTLAGGYTF
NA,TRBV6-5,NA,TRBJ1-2,TGTGCCAGCAGTTCGGACAGCCCAACTAACTATGGCTACACCTTC,CASSSDSPTNYGYTF
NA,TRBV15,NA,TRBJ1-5,TGTGCCACCAGCGGGAGCGGCAGGGGACAGCCCCAGCATTTT,CATSGSGRGQPQHF
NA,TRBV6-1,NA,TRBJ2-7,TGTGCCAGCAGTGGGAGGGACAGCAGGGACGAGCAGTACTTC,CASSGRDSRDEQYF
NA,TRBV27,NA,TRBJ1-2,TGTGCCAGCAGTTTATCAACGGGGAGCTCTAGGACCTTC,CASSLSTGSSRTF
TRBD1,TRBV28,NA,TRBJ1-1,TGTGCCAGCAGTCCCACCGGACAGGGTAGATACACTGAAGCTTTCTTT,CASSPTGQGRYTEAFF
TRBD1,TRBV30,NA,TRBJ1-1,TGTGCCTGGAGACAGGGGACTGAAGCTTTCTTT,CAWRQGTEAFF